What follows describes a single T cell receptor beta chain. These data are taken from a study of blood T cell repertoires in COVID-19. Profiled with immunoSEQ multiplex PCR; TCRdb holds only in-frame clones, not every one. Found here are roughly 100,000 clones, about 90% of them singletons; the top ten hold 3.9%. The germline CDR1 and CDR2 sequences are SGHTA and FQGNSA. The CDR3 has 15 amino acids. The trim removed 4 bases at V and 2 bases at J, leaving 2 bases unmatched. Material for sequencing was peripheral blood. This TCR came from a woman in her forties or fifties in a cohort sampled during active COVID-19. The rearrangement uses TRBV7-2 and TRBJ2-5; 12 bases match TRBD1. The CDR3 spells CASSSGQGAQETQYF. The CDR3 bases are TGTGCCAGCAGCTCGGGACAGGGGGCTCAAGAGACCCAGTACTTC.